This T cell receptor beta chain was documented in a study of blood T cell repertoires in COVID-19. Overall study context: The United States, Italy and Spain supplied acute and convalescent COVID-19 samples.

In the authors' methods: Amplification of reference gene primers provided the estimated nucleated cell counts. Using immunoSEQ multiplex PCR, the repertoire was profiled, and TCRdb retains in-frame clones only, with some absent. V, J and clone size derive from that table, while D and trimming were established from the DNA sequence. The data show around 700,000 clones, 85% to 90% seen once. The CDR3 extends over 14 amino acids. Germline-derived CDR1 and CDR2 are SGDLS and YYNGEE. With 4 bases clipped from V and 2 bases from J, the junction kept 6 bases outside the gene matches. Sequenced input: peripheral blood. This clonotype was sampled from a woman between 18 and 29 years old with acute or convalescent COVID-19. This rearrangement joins TRBV9 to TRBJ2-7, with 7 positions matching TRBD1. The CDR3 nucleotides are TGTGCCAGCAGCTCGCCGGGACAGCCCTACGAGCAGTACTTC. Amino acid sequence: CASSSPGQPYEQYF.